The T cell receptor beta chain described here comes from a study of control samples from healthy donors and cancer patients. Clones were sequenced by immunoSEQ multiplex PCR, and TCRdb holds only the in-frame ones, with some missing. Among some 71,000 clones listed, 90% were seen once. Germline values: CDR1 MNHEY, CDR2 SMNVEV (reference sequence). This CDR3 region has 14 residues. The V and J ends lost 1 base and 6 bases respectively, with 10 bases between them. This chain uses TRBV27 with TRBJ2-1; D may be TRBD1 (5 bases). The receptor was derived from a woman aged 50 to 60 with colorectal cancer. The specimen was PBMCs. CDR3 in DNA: TGTGCCAGCAGTTTATTAGACAGCACCAATGAGCAGTTCTTC. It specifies CASSLLDSTNEQFF.